This TCR beta chain emerged from a study of Graves' ophthalmopathy and Graves' hyperthyroidism (dated by TCRdb to the late 2010s). Background for the entire study: Peripheral blood was collected before any treatment was given, at the time of initial diagnosis. TCR beta repertoire signatures were used to distinguish Graves' ophthalmopathy from Graves' hyperthyroidism and to predict progression to ophthalmopathy. For training and testing, the 100 or so patients in the discovery cohort were randomly divided in a 7:3 ratio. In more than five hyperthyroidism patients, T-cell repertoires of thyroid tissue and blood were compared. To explore V-J signatures that distinguish ophthalmopathy from hyperthyroidism, a discovery set of 100 patients was enrolled, made up of 43 with ophthalmopathy and 57 with stable hyperthyroidism. Following sampling, methimazole starting at 30 mg daily was administered to hyperthyroidism patients, and high-dose intravenous methylprednisolone was administered to ophthalmopathy patients. In total, around 140 blood samples were TCR-sequenced: around 42 ophthalmopathy, about 75 hyperthyroidism and about 17 hyperthyroidism-to-ophthalmopathy patients. The independent validation cohort included 18 hyperthyroidism patients plus 17 patients who later progressed from hyperthyroidism to ophthalmopathy.

What the research found in general, with its limitations: Ophthalmopathy was separated from stable hyperthyroidism by the 13-signature model with about 88% sensitivity and just under 84% specificity in cross-validation and with 80%/75% in the test set. Most expanded thyroid clonotypes with a frequency above 0.001 also appeared in blood, which suggests that blood repertoires may reflect the immune response in the thyroid. No statistical method was used to set the sample size in advance, and the investigators knew which group each participant was assigned to. In validation, the model predicted ophthalmopathy progression with about 64% sensitivity and 72.22% specificity; roughly 12 predicted patients were CT-confirmed with GO in a median of approximately 6.2 months.

This clonotype has ten or more counts. Its antigen is currently not known. No base quality information exists; no much larger clone differs at one position. CDR1 and CDR2 (LNHNV, YYDKDF) derive from the germline V gene (reference sequence). At the junction V is shortened by 3 bases and J by 0 bases, with 6 bases in between. The CDR3, from cysteine to phenylalanine, totals 13 residues. Of all the DNA, just the CDR3 is kept, 39 bases in frame from base 1. Ophthalmopathy patients were characterized by moderately to severely active disease, a Clinical Activity Score of at least 3, a NOSPECS grade of at least 4, and a disease duration under 3 months. Patients were excluded if they had other autoimmune diseases, uncontrolled infections, pregnancy or lactation. Clinical symptoms, serum thyroxine, TRAb, thyroid ultrasound and orbital computed tomography formed the basis of the diagnosis. Using Ficoll-Paque density gradient centrifugation, PBMCs were isolated from 9.5 to 10 ml of fresh peripheral blood. Total RNA was extracted using Trizol reagent, and RNA quality was checked on an Agilent 2100 Bioanalyzer.

For repertoire sequencing, TCR beta CDR3 regions were amplified from RNA transcripts. The first round of RT-PCR was done with HTBI primers and the Qiagen OneStep RT-PCR kit, and was followed by a second round of multiplex PCR, then size selection and purification. Libraries were sequenced paired-end with 100 bp reads on an Illumina HiSeq2000. Under the source paper's analysis protocol: SOAPnuke was used to process the reads, throwing out any read that had adapters, had uncalled bases, had a mean Phred below 15, or lacked an exact constant-primer or identifier match. COPE v1.2.5 was used to merge high-quality paired reads. Clonotypes were defined as unique nucleotide sequences and were aligned to IMGT TRB V, D and J references using MiTCR v1.1. The analysis was limited to V-J combinations with a frequency above 0.0001, which together covered 99.2% of repertoires. For each V-J combination, a TCR clonal expansion and chaos score was defined as the ratio of F50 clonal expansion to chaos observed in the TCRdist matrix. Features were reduced by Welch's t-statistics and random forest to about a dozen V-J combinations, which fed a naive Bayes classifier. The similarity between thyroid and blood repertoires was quantified using the Morisita-Horn index. TCRdb reanalyzed the raw reads on its own, using fastp at Q25 for trimming and MiXCR for clone calling, and kept in-frame beta chains. Each CDR3 protein gets just one entry, which takes the most common genes and DNA from the rows behind it. The V and J calls, along with clone size, are taken from TCRdb and not from the paper's own processing. In all, the sample holds about 400,000 distinct CDR3 sequences, and roughly 18% of those were seen once. Together, the top ten hold roughly 1.4% of the sample.

In this chain, TRBV15 is recombined with TRBJ2-7, and possibly TRBD1, on 5 matching bases. The clonotype comes from a woman under 30 with Graves' ophthalmopathy. Donor details come from another sample of the same person, matched by shared clones. The sequencing input was peripheral blood. The DNA reads TGTGCCACCAGCAGGGACAACTCCTACGAGCAGTACTTC. This is translated as CATSRDNSYEQYF.